These T cell receptor beta chains were read from a single sample in a study of identical twins. TCRdb itself ran the 5' RACE reads through MiXCR, one entry per CDR3 protein. The sample lists roughly 770,000 distinct CDR3 sequences; 18% were seen once. These data are also associated with another study on T cells expressing NK-cell markers.

The sequenced sample consisted of PBMCs. Receptors were obtained from a woman under 30 in good health. The CDR3 runs from the conserved cysteine through the conserved F or W. D genes are given only for firm matches. Only some rows state a clone size, as once, few, many or a class for expanded clones.

j_gene	v_gene	abundance	d_gene	CDR3aa	CDR3nt
TRBJ1-5	TRBV20-1	NA	NA	CSASTPHGTADGTYNQPQHF	TGCAGTGCTAGTACTCCCCACGGGACCGCCGACGGGACTTATAATCAGCCCCAGCATTTT
TRBJ2-5	TRBV6-1	NA	TRBD2	CASRELAGVDETQYF	TGTGCCAGCAGAGAGCTAGCGGGAGTAGATGAGACCCAGTACTTC
TRBJ2-7	TRBV11-3	NA	TRBD1	CASSSPRTGNEQYF	TGTGCCAGCAGCTCCCCTCGGACAGGGAACGAGCAGTACTTC
TRBJ2-3	TRBV6-5	NA	TRBD1	CASSYLGTGKADTQYF	TGTGCCAGCAGTTACCTCGGGACAGGGAAGGCAGATACGCAGTATTTT
TRBJ1-1	TRBV7-9	few	TRBD1	CASMGQGTMNTEAFF	TGTGCCAGCATGGGACAGGGCACGATGAACACTGAAGCTTTCTTT
TRBJ1-2	TRBV12-3/TRBV12-4	NA	TRBD1	CASRLTSRGDYGYTF	TGTGCCAGCAGACTTACTTCCAGGGGGGATTATGGCTACACCTTC
TRBJ2-7	TRBV10-3	NA	NA	CAISVSDSSYEQYF	TGTGCCATCAGTGTATCGGACTCATCCTACGAGCAGTACTTC
TRBJ2-3	TRBV7-2	many	TRBD2	CASSSGLAGTTDTQYF	TGTGCCAGCAGCTCTGGACTAGCGGGGACCACAGATACGCAGTATTTT
TRBJ1-2	TRBV12-3/TRBV12-4	NA	TRBD1	CASSFGTVRYGYTF	TGTGCCAGCAGTTTCGGGACAGTGCGCTATGGCTACACCTTC
TRBJ2-3	TRBV5-1	once	TRBD2	CASTRLAGNYATDTQYF	TGCGCCAGCACGAGACTAGCGGGAAATTACGCCACAGATACGCAGTATTTT
TRBJ2-1	TRBV20-1	NA	TRBD2	CSALTTSGTTYNEQFF	TGCAGTGCGCTGACGACTAGCGGGACGACCTACAATGAGCAGTTCTTC
TRBJ2-2	TRBV2	many	NA	CASWAHPNTGELFF	TGTGCCAGCTGGGCACACCCGAACACCGGGGAGCTGTTTTTT
TRBJ1-1	TRBV29-1	NA	NA	CSVMGGGEAFF	TGCAGCGTTATGGGGGGGGGAGAGGCTTTCTTT
TRBJ1-1	TRBV18	NA	NA	CASSPVQGFTEAFF	TGTGCCAGCTCACCAGTCCAGGGTTTCACTGAAGCTTTCTTT
TRBJ1-1	TRBV27	NA	NA	CASSVAGDYTEAFF	TGTGCCAGCAGCGTGGCCGGGGATTACACTGAAGCTTTCTTT
TRBJ1-1	TRBV5-1	few	NA	CASSLAAGVRTEAFF	TGCGCCAGCAGCTTGGCCGCAGGGGTTCGCACTGAAGCTTTCTTT
TRBJ1-2	TRBV29-1	NA	NA	CSVETNRIGGYTF	TGCAGCGTTGAGACCAATCGCATTGGCGGCTACACCTTC
TRBJ2-6	TRBV7-9	few	NA	CASSLGSAGANVLTF	TGTGCCAGCAGCTTAGGTTCAGCTGGGGCCAACGTCCTGACTTTC
TRBJ2-1	TRBV5-1	NA	NA	CASSPGSTRISYNEQFF	TGCGCCAGCAGCCCTGGGTCCACCAGAATCTCCTACAATGAGCAGTTCTTC
TRBJ2-1	TRBV14	few	NA	CASSQNRGNEQFF	TGTGCCAGCAGCCAAAATCGCGGTAACGAGCAGTTCTTC
TRBJ2-1	TRBV10-1	few	TRBD2	CASSESNAGGREEQFF	TGCGCCAGCAGTGAGTCCAATGCGGGAGGAAGGGAGGAGCAGTTCTTC
TRBJ1-1	TRBV7-9	NA	NA	CASRSAWDTEAFF	TGTGCCAGCAGGAGCGCATGGGACACTGAAGCTTTCTTT
TRBJ2-1	TRBV5-1	NA	NA	CASSLALGWWFF	TGCGCCAGCAGCTTGGCTCTGGGGTGGTGGTTCTTC
TRBJ1-3	TRBV20-1	few	NA	CSASPTPSGNTIYF	TGCAGTGCTAGTCCGACGCCCTCTGGAAACACCATATATTTT
TRBJ2-1	TRBV7-2	NA	TRBD2	CASSTKGLAGDGNEQFF	TGTGCCAGCAGCACCAAGGGACTAGCGGGAGATGGCAATGAGCAGTTCTTC
TRBJ2-5	TRBV20-1	few	TRBD1	CSARWTGRGETQYF	TGCAGTGCTAGATGGACAGGGAGAGGGGAGACCCAGTACTTC
TRBJ2-5	TRBV29-1	few	TRBD1	CSVDPQGGETQYF	TGCAGCGTTGATCCACAGGGGGGAGAGACCCAGTACTTC
TRBJ2-6	TRBV3-1	few	NA	CASSPGRAGANVLTF	TGTGCCAGCAGCCCTGGGCGGGCTGGGGCCAACGTCCTGACTTTC
TRBJ2-5	TRBV7-2	many	NA	CASSLVAETQYF	TGTGCCAGCAGCTTAGTGGCGGAGACCCAGTACTTC
TRBJ2-7	TRBV5-5	NA	TRBD1	CASTTGSEQYF	TGTGCCAGCACGACAGGGTCCGAGCAGTACTTC
TRBJ2-7	TRBV5-1	NA	NA	CASSLASGETYEQYF	TGCGCCAGCAGCTTGGCTTCAGGGGAAACCTACGAGCAGTACTTC
TRBJ1-5	TRBV7-2	NA	NA	CASSLGGNLNQPQHF	TGTGCCAGCAGCTTAGGCGGCAACCTAAATCAGCCCCAGCATTTT
TRBJ2-7	TRBV12-3/TRBV12-4	NA	NA	CASTSGEGFHEQYF	TGTGCCAGCACCTCGGGGGAAGGGTTCCACGAGCAGTACTTC